Presented here are 4 T cell receptor beta chains from one specimen sequenced in a study of OX40 agonist ivuxolimab in advanced cancers. The assay was immunoSEQ multiplex PCR, and TCRdb's table has in-frame clones only and misses some. This table holds 60,000 to 75,000 clones, about 88% found once. The material was CD4+ or CD8+ T cells sorted from blood, obtained in a trial of the OX40 agonist ivuxolimab. The origin of the receptors is an adult with an advanced solid tumor such as melanoma, head and neck, liver or kidney cancer.

This clone occurred a few times. The rearrangement joins TRBV7-9 to TRBJ1-4, with 8 bases fitting TRBD1. Per the germline V gene, CDR1 is SEHNR and CDR2 is FQNEAQ (reference sequence). Unmatched junction bases numbered 5, after V lost 6 bases and J lost 5 bases. The CDR3 length is 14 residues. The CDR3 here is CASSPDRGNEKLFF. CDR3 coding DNA: TGTGCCAGCAGTCCCGACAGGGGAAATGAAAAACTGTTTTTT.

The CDR3 is CASNTPGLNSPLHF. In nucleotides, the CDR3 is TGTGCCAGCAATACTCCGGGATTAAATTCACCCCTCCACTTT. The chain joins TRBV6-5 to TRBJ1-6; D uncertain. The CDR3 loop spans 14 amino acids. The ends were cut back, 7 bases at V and 7 bases at J, with 14 bases in the middle. Per the germline V gene, CDR1 is MNHEY and CDR2 is SVGAGI.

The rearrangement joins TRBV5-6 to TRBJ2-3; 8 nucleotides line up with TRBD1. Germline V gene sequence: CDR1 SGHDT, CDR2 YYEEEE. The CDR3 consists of 15 residues. J was trimmed by 1 base and V by 3 bases; bases with no gene match: 4. This CDR3 is CASSSPGQGTDTQYF. The CDR3 region has the DNA TGTGCCAGCAGCTCCCCGGGACAGGGCACAGATACGCAGTATTTT.

The CDR3 bases are TGTGCCAGCACCTCTTCCGGGGTCCGGGAGCTGTTTTTT. Its protein is CASTSSGVRELFF. The chain carries TRBV9 and TRBJ2-2, with D possibly matching TRBD2 (5 bases). Germline V lookup: CDR1 SGDLS, CDR2 YYNGEE. The CDR3 contains 13 residues. Trimming took off 6 bases at V and 9 bases at J, with 15 bases between the two ends.